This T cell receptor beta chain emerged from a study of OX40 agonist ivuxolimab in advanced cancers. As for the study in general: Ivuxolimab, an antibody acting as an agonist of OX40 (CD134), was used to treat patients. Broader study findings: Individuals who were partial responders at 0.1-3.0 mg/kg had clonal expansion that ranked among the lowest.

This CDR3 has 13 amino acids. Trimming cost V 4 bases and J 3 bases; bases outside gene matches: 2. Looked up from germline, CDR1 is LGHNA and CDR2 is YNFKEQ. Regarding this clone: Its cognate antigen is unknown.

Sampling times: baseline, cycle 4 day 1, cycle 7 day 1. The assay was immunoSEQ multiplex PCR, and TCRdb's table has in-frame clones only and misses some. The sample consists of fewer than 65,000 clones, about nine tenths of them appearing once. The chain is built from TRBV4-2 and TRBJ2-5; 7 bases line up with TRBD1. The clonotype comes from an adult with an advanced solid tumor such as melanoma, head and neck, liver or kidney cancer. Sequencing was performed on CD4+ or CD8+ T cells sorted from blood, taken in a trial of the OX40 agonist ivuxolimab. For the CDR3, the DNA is TGTGCCAGCAGCCTTGGACAGGAAGAGACCCAGTACTTC. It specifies CASSLGQEETQYF.